This is a list of T cell receptor beta chains from one sample in a study of post-analysis software for immune sequencing data. In TCRdb, the PCR reads were re-called with MiXCR into one record per CDR3 protein. The sample lists 650,000 to 850,000 distinct CDR3 sequences; approximately 53% were seen once. Sequenced material: blood. Receptors originate from a girl aged 5-17 years with multiple sclerosis. The CDR3 runs from the conserved cysteine through the conserved F or W. The D gene is left open where the match is weak. The size of a clone is reported for some rows only, either as once, few or many, or as a class for expanded clones.

j_call	v_call	clone_size	d_call	cdr3_aa	cdr3_nt
TRBJ2-1	TRBV5-1	NA	NA	CASSLALVAEGNNEQFF	TGCGCCAGCAGCTTGGCCTTGGTGGCGGAGGGGAACAATGAGCAGTTCTTC
TRBJ1-2	TRBV2	NA	NA	CTSSEVKGLSYGYTF	TGTACCAGCAGTGAAGTAAAAGGGTTGAGCTATGGCTACACCTTC
TRBJ1-5	TRBV12-3/TRBV12-4	once	TRBD1	CASTETGGVQPQHF	TGTGCCAGCACGGAAACAGGGGGCGTTCAGCCCCAGCATTTT
TRBJ1-5	TRBV10-3	NA	NA	CAISEGTYHGQPQHF	TGTGCCATCAGTGAGGGGACATACCACGGACAGCCCCAGCATTTT
TRBJ2-6	TRBV4-1	NA	NA	CASSHPPRVGTGANVLTF	TGCGCCAGCAGCCATCCCCCCCGGGTAGGGACTGGGGCCAACGTCCTGACTTTC
TRBJ2-1	TRBV10-3	few	TRBD2	CAISGRNSYNERFF	TGTGCCATCAGCGGGAGGAACTCCTACAATGAGCGGTTCTTC
TRBJ2-5	TRBV5-5	NA	NA	CASSLELGAETQYF	TGTGCCAGCAGCTTGGAACTGGGGGCGGAGACCCAGTACTTC
TRBJ2-1	TRBV18	NA	NA	CASSPPVGELNEQFF	TGTGCCAGCTCACCACCAGTGGGAGAACTCAATGAGCAGTTCTTC
TRBJ2-7	TRBV15	NA	TRBD1	CATSRDVSDRGYEQYF	TGTGCCACCAGCAGAGATGTGTCGGACAGGGGCTACGAGCAGTACTTC
TRBJ1-6	TRBV20-1	NA	NA	CSANRGRNSPLHF	TGCAGTGCTAATCGGGGACGGAATTCACCCCTCCACTTT
TRBJ2-5	TRBV5-1	NA	NA	CASSLAGDETQYF	TGCGCCAGCAGCTTGGCCGGGGACGAGACCCAGTACTTC
TRBJ2-5	TRBV7-3	NA	TRBD1	CASSLRQGRGETQYF	TGTGCCAGCAGCTTACGACAGGGAAGAGGAGAGACCCAGTACTTC
TRBJ2-7	TRBV5-1	few	TRBD1	CASSLRQGHYEQYF	TGCGCCAGCAGCTTGAGACAGGGGCACTACGAGCAGTACTTC
TRBJ2-5	TRBV20-1	NA	NA	CSARRRSGETQYF	TGCAGTGCTCGACGCAGGAGCGGAGAGACCCAGTACTTC
TRBJ1-5	TRBV5-1	NA	NA	CASSLGVLGRNQPQHF	TGCGCCAGCAGCTTGGGCGTTCTTGGGCGCAATCAGCCCCAGCATTTT
TRBJ1-2	TRBV7-9	NA	NA	CASSLPGTRGYGYTF	TGTGCCAGCAGCTTACCCGGGACGCGAGGCTATGGCTACACCTTC
TRBJ2-3	TRBV7-9	NA	TRBD2	CASSLKSGGSTDTQYF	TGTGCCAGCAGCTTAAAAAGCGGGGGGAGCACAGATACGCAGTATTTT
TRBJ2-7	TRBV28	NA	NA	CASTLGENYEQYF	TGTGCCAGCACCTTAGGGGAAAACTACGAGCAGTACTTC
TRBJ2-1	TRBV20-1	NA	NA	CSGTAPSYNEQFF	TGCAGTGGCACGGCGCCCTCCTACAATGAGCAGTTCTTC
TRBJ2-2	TRBV7-3	once	TRBD1	CASSSQGARDTGELFF	TGTGCCAGCAGCTCACAGGGGGCGAGGGACACCGGGGAGCTGTTTTTT
TRBJ1-1	TRBV7-9	NA	NA	CASSLERVGMTPSRVEAFF	TGTGCCAGCAGCTTAGAAAGGGTAGGAATGACCCCATCAAGAGTGGAAGCTTTCTTT
TRBJ2-3	TRBV5-1	NA	TRBD2	CASGLAGPTDTQYF	TGCGCCAGCGGCCTAGCGGGACCAACAGATACGCAGTATTTT
TRBJ2-5	TRBV29-1	NA	TRBD1	CSVSDRGRSETQYF	TGCAGCGTGTCGGACAGGGGGCGTTCCGAGACCCAGTACTTC
TRBJ1-1	TRBV7-9	few	NA	CASSLGTVEAFF	TGTGCCAGCAGCCTTGGGACGGTTGAAGCTTTCTTT
TRBJ2-3	TRBV12-3/TRBV12-4	few	NA	CASRGGRRQTQDTQYF	TGTGCCAGCAGGGGGGGAAGGCGGCAGACCCAAGATACGCAGTATTTT
TRBJ2-7	TRBV5-1	few	TRBD2	CASSLYVAGPYEQYF	TGCGCCAGCAGCCTGTACGTAGCGGGGCCCTACGAGCAGTACTTC
TRBJ2-6	TRBV7-9	few	TRBD1	CASSLTGGNSSGANVLTF	TGTGCCAGCAGCCTTACAGGGGGAAACAGCTCTGGGGCCAACGTCCTGACTTTC
TRBJ2-1	TRBV7-7	NA	TRBD2	CASSRTSGGASYNEQFF	TGTGCCAGCAGCCGGACTAGCGGGGGGGCGTCCTACAATGAGCAGTTCTTC
TRBJ2-7	TRBV12-5	NA	TRBD1	CASGPRAGGLSREQYF	TGTGCTAGTGGGCCTAGGGCAGGGGGCCTTTCCCGCGAGCAGTACTTC
TRBJ2-5	TRBV11-2	few	TRBD1	CASRLQGGGETQYF	TGTGCCAGCAGACTACAGGGGGGTGGAGAGACCCAGTACTTC
TRBJ1-2	TRBV29-1	NA	NA	CSVEDQDFRNGYTF	TGCAGCGTTGAAGATCAGGATTTCCGAAATGGCTACACCTTC
TRBJ2-7	TRBV7-9	once	TRBD2	CASSHELAPYEQYF	TGTGCCAGCAGCCACGAACTAGCGCCCTACGAGCAGTACTTC
TRBJ2-2	TRBV5-1	NA	NA	CASSITFTTGELFF	TGCGCCAGCAGCATAACGTTTACGACCGGGGAGCTGTTTTTT
TRBJ2-1	TRBV14	NA	TRBD2	CASSHRGLVNEQFF	TGTGCCAGCAGCCATCGCGGACTAGTAAATGAGCAGTTCTTC
TRBJ1-1	TRBV5-1	few	NA	CASSFGDTEAFF	TGCGCCAGCAGCTTTGGGGATACTGAAGCTTTCTTT
TRBJ2-7	TRBV5-6	NA	NA	CASSRGWDEQYF	TGTGCCAGCAGCCGCGGTTGGGACGAGCAGTACTTC
TRBJ1-1	TRBV5-1	NA	TRBD1	CASSLDYRGLNTEAFF	TGCGCCAGCAGCTTGGACTACAGGGGGCTCAACACTGAAGCTTTCTTT